The present T cell receptor (beta chain) was sequenced within a study of cytomegalovirus exposure and HLA in healthy donors. In germline, CDR1 is LNHDA, CDR2 SQIVND (reference sequence). This CDR3 region has 14 residues. V was trimmed by 9 bases and J by 8 bases, leaving 19 bases between them. Worth noting for this clone: The antigen is not known.

13 Jbeta primers and 60 Vbeta primers were used for the PCR. Clones were read by immunoSEQ multiplex PCR, and TCRdb kept only the in-frame ones, dropping some. Of 95,000 to 110,000 clones in the sample, more than 75% are singletons; the top ten hold under 2%. Study-wide results and limits: Most TCR beta V segments were productive about 87% or about 30% of the time in an earlier analysis.

This sequence was found in a woman between 40 and 50 years old in good health and CMV-seronegative. This chain joins TRBV19 and TRBJ1-4, with D perhaps matching TRBD1 (5 bases). Specimen: PBMCs. The DNA of the CDR3 is TGTGCCAGCCGACCCGCAGGGATTAGGGAAAAACTGTTTTTT. This gives the protein CASRPAGIREKLFF.